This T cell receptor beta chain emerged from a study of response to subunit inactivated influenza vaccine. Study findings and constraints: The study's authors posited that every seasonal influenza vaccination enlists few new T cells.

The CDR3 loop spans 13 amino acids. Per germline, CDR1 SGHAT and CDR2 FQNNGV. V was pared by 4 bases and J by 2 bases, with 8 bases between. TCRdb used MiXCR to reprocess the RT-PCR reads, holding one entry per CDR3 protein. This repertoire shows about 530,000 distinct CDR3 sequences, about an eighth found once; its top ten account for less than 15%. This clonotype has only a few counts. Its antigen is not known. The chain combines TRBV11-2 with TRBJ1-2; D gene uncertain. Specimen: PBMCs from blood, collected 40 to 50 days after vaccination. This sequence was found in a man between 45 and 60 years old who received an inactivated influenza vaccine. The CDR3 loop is CASSSPPNYGYTF. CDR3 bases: TGTGCCAGCAGCTCCCCCCCAAACTATGGCTACACCTTC.